This T cell receptor (beta chain) emerged from a study of T cell responses to AZD1222 COVID-19 vaccine (dated by TCRdb to the early 2020s). Describing the broader study: Because spike-specific TCR depth and breadth did not differ between the two schedules, AZD1222 recipients who got a second dose at roughly 4 weeks were pooled with those who got a second dose at roughly 12 weeks. Trial participants were enrolled into age subgroups of 18-55, 56-69 and 70-plus years, which contained 148, 28 and 57 TCR-sequenced participants, respectively. TCR sequencing was performed for fewer than 250 trial participants, of whom about 200 were given two doses of AZD1222 and around 25 were given two doses of MenACWY control vaccine.

To note about this clone: Which antigen it targets is not known. No base quality values were provided; no much bigger clone lies one nucleotide off.

Broad study findings and their caveats: Nearly half of unique spike-specific TCRs reportedly recognized epitopes outside regions mutated in the B.1.351 and B.1.1.7 variants. Participants were mostly white British and included more females than males, and it was suggested by the authors that clonal diversity may have been underestimated. Because no day 14 peak-response samples were available, the repertoires could be characterized only after the peak T cell response. Conclusions about previously exposed vaccinees are limited, since just six or seven AZD1222 recipients were seropositive for SARS-CoV-2 at baseline. CD4 TCRs associated with the vaccine covered the entire spike protein, and the dominant responses were in regions 160-218 and 743-854. In the small 56-69-year group, the increase in depth fell short of significance, most likely because of low power. After two AZD1222 doses, spike-specific TCR breadth and depth were significantly higher than at day 0 and than in MenACWY recipients.

The CDR3 regions of human TCRbeta chains were analyzed by immunosequencing. The authors processed their data as follows. Repertoire TCRs were checked for matches against a reference library of SARS-CoV-2-specific TCRs that had been generated using the MIRA antigen-specificity platform. Breadth meant the fraction of unique TCRs that were SARS-CoV-2-associated, whereas depth meant the fraction of total T cells that were SARS-CoV-2-associated. Using the MIRA data, every spike-specific TCR was mapped to the spike region that the TCR reacted to and assigned to either a CD4 or a CD8 class. Log10-transformed breadth and depth values were compared by one-way ANOVA with Sidak's multiple comparisons tests. Not all clones reach the TCRdb copy of this immuneACCESS table, which keeps in-frame sequences only. Checked studies attribute under half of the gap to unresolved V genes and leave the rest unexplained. The DNA gave D and trimming, while V, J and clone size come from that table. Present in this sample are 90,000 or so clones, roughly 88% of which were seen just once. The ten most abundant clones make up 16% of the sample.

The sample's time point label, in plain terms: baseline before first vaccination. Samples from vaccinated people were obtained from the UK trials COV001 and COV002, which included a single-blind randomized controlled phase 2/3 trial of AZD1222 (ChAdOx1 nCoV-19) in healthy adults. For TCRbeta chain sequencing, PBMC samples from trial participants were taken at day 0 and at day 28 after the second dose. Ends trimmed: V by 3 bases, J by 8 bases; bases unmatched to a gene: 4. Including the terminal cysteine and phenylalanine, the CDR3 comprises 13 residues. Left in the record is the CDR3 DNA by itself, 39 bases read in frame from the first base. As encoded in the germline V gene, CDR1 is KGHSH while CDR2 is LQKENI.

Recombination connected TRBV18 to TRBJ1-1, with 9 bases matching TRBD1. Specimen: peripheral blood, collected on day 0 of AZD1222 vaccination. This sequence was found in an adult in good health. The bases are TGTGCCAGCTCACCTGGACAGGGGAGGGAAGCTTTCTTT. Translated, it reads CASSPGQGREAFF.